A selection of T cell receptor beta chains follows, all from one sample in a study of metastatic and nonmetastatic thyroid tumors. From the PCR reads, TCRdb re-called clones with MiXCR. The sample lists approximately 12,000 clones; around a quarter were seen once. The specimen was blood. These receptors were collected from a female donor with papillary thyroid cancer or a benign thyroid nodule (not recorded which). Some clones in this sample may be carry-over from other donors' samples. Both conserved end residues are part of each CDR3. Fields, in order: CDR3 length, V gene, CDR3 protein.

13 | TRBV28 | CASTPPGGLPIYF
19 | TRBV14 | CASSQSTPGYRVNTGELFF
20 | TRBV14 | CASSLSPPGTSGSFIHEQFF
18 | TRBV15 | CATSRDTLAGGPEDTQYF
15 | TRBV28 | CASSLWGQTNYGYTF
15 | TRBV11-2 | CASSLVGGRNSPLHF
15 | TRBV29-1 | CSAPTWGGGEGGYTF
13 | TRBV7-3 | CASSLGGLDTQYF
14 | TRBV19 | CASRQAGSRYGYTF
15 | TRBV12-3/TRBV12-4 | CASSPSLSGSRAQYF
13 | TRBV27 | CASSRGTGKGYTF